This T cell receptor (beta chain) was observed in a study of T cell repertoires in cytomegalovirus infection. Looking at the study overall: HLA-C-restricted CMV epitopes, recently identified, and well-studied HLA-B-restricted ones were used by the study. Evidence of both CMV infection and a matching HLA type came from public TCR beta signatures.

Each CDR3 protein gets one entry after TCRdb re-called the reads with MiXCR. The data contain some 940,000 distinct CDR3 sequences, roughly 30% of them singletons. About this clonotype: What it binds is not known.

Regarding the study as a whole: The ex vivo response was dominated by HLA-C-restricted CMV-specific TCR beta clonotypes. Based on cumulative public TCR beta family frequency, carriers of CMV plus the relevant HLA were identified.

Germline CDR1 MNHEY, CDR2 SVGAGI. The CDR3 has 14 residues. The ends were cut back, 6 bases at V and 4 bases at J, with 15 bases in the middle. The starting material was cultured CD8+ T cells from PBMCs, obtained from culture after CMV antigen stimulation. The source of this sequence is a human donor in good health (CMV status not recorded). Some clones in this sample may be carry-over from other donors' samples. The chain combines TRBV6-5 with TRBJ1-1, with D perhaps matching TRBD1 (5 bases). Here the CDR3 DNA reads TGTGCCAGCAGGGCCCAACGGGGGTTCACTGAAGCTTTCTTT. It yields the protein CASRAQRGFTEAFF.